What follows is one T cell receptor (beta chain) and its context. Its specificity is unknown. With 60 Vbeta and 13 Jbeta primers, the PCR was carried out. Original processing methods: Among the unique TCR beta chains that a later analysis counted, roughly 80 million in all, roughly 9.9 million were shared. Profiled with immunoSEQ multiplex PCR; TCRdb holds only in-frame clones, not every one. Clone size and the V and J calls come from that table; the DNA yielded D and trimming. In the table there are about 240,000 clones, about 81% of which are singletons. This entry comes from a study of cytomegalovirus exposure and HLA in healthy donors. Study in general: Prior work identified 100 million to 130 million unique TCR beta sequences in 150 million to 200 million T cells.

Regarding the study as a whole: Cytomegalovirus association was listed for 164 TCR beta chains. In a later analysis, HLA-associated beta chains showed higher expansion and lower generation probabilities than comparable chains.

Per the germline V gene, CDR1 is SQVTM and CDR2 is ANQGSEA. CDR3 length equals 13 residues. Trimming left V 6 bases short and J 5 bases short, with 13 bases between. Sequenced input: PBMCs. The TCR comes from a middle-aged woman in good health and CMV-seropositive. The J gene is TRBJ2-2, the V gene TRBV29-1; the D is unclear. CDR3 DNA sequence: TGCAGCGTCTACGAACAGACAACCGGGGAGCTGTTTTTT. It yields the protein CSVYEQTTGELFF.